Following are 24 T cell receptor beta chains from one sample sequenced in a study of identical twins. In TCRdb, the 5' RACE reads were re-called with MiXCR into one record per CDR3 protein. This sample has about 890,000 distinct CDR3 sequences, with 12% found just once. In addition, the sample was reused for a study of yellow fever vaccine responses in identical twins.

The specimen sequenced was PBMCs. The receptors were sampled from a woman aged 18-29 years in good health.

The chain links TRBV2 to TRBJ2-3; 8 bases map to TRBD1. This CDR3 is built from 16 residues. Germline CDR1 is SNHLY and CDR2 is FYNNEI. Trimming at V came to 6 bases and at J to 0 bases, leaving 8 bases not matched to a gene. The chain's CDR3 is CASSEEQGVSTDTQYF. The CDR3 DNA reads as TGTGCCAGCAGCGAGGAACAGGGGGTTAGCACAGATACGCAGTATTTT.

V usage is TRBV7-9 and J usage is TRBJ1-2; possible D gene TRBD1, 5 bases. The germline CDR1 and CDR2 sequences are SEHNR and FQNEAQ (reference sequence). Trimming removed 5 bases from V and 0 bases from J, with 13 bases in between. The CDR3 loop spans 15 amino acids. The CDR3 DNA is TGTGCCAGCAGCCATGACGACAGCCCTAACTATGGCTACACCTTC. It codes for CASSHDDSPNYGYTF.

J is TRBJ1-3 and V is TRBV7-6; D perhaps matches TRBD1 (5 bases). The CDR3 is made up of 16 amino acids. Germline CDR1 SGHVS, CDR2 FNYEAQ. V was clipped by 3 bases and J by 0 bases, with 12 bases between them. The DNA of the CDR3 is TGTGCCAGCAGCTTGCAGGGTTCCAGCTCTGGAAACACCATATATTTT. It codes for CASSLQGSSSGNTIYF.

This clonotype was detected a few times. V usage is TRBV19 and J usage is TRBJ2-1, with D perhaps matching TRBD2 (6 bases). Germline CDR1 reads LNHDA; CDR2 reads SQIVND (reference sequence). Trimming shortened V by 2 bases and J by 2 bases, and 13 bases separated the two germline ends. This CDR3 is 16 amino acids long. The CDR3 bases are TGTGCCAGTAGTATAACTAGCCCTCCCACCTACAATGAGCAGTTCTTC. Translated: CASSITSPPTYNEQFF. The full variable domain, rest sourced from reference TRBV19 and TRBJ2-1, is DGGITQSPKYLFRKEGQNVTLSCEQNLNHDAMYWYRQDPGQGLRLIYYSQIVNDFQKGDIAEGYSVSREKKESFPLTVTSAQKNPTAFYLCASSITSPPTYNEQFFGPGTRLTVL.

The genes are TRBV10-3 and TRBJ2-1, with D tentatively TRBD1 (6 bases). Looked up from germline, CDR1 is ENHRY and CDR2 is SYGVKD. V lost 5 bases, J lost 0 bases, and 23 bases lay in between. This CDR3 region has 19 residues. CDR3 DNA: TGTGCCATCAGTCGGGACACCCCCTCGACGGGTAGCTCCTACAATGAGCAGTTCTTC. The encoded protein is CAISRDTPSTGSSYNEQFF.

This clonotype has just a few counts. The chain uses TRBV7-6 and TRBJ1-1; D is ambiguous. V lost 2 bases to trimming and J lost 5 bases, with 9 bases between them. The germline gives CDR1 SGHVS, CDR2 FNYEAQ. This CDR3 is built from 13 residues. CDR3 in amino acids: CASSLTARTEAFF. CDR3 sequence (DNA): TGTGCCAGCAGCTTAACAGCCCGGACTGAAGCTTTCTTT.

This clonotype came up a few times. The chain couples TRBV20-1 to TRBJ1-5; D unresolved. The CDR3 has 12 residues. Germline CDR1 reads DFQATT; CDR2 reads SNEGSKA (reference sequence). Trimming cost V 3 bases and J 0 bases, with 3 bases left between them. The CDR3 nucleotides are TGCAGTGCTAGCTATAGCAATCAGCCCCAGCATTTT. Translating gives CSASYSNQPQHF.

CDR3 in amino acids: CASIRAPYTDTQYF. DNA of the CDR3: TGTGCCAGCATTAGGGCACCTTACACAGATACGCAGTATTTT. V and J are TRBV6-5 and TRBJ2-3; D gene uncertain. This CDR3 has 14 amino acids. V lost 7 bases and J lost 2, with 13 bases in between. Germline CDR1 and CDR2: MNHEY and SVGAGI.

This clonotype was seen a few times. The chain links TRBV12-3 or TRBV12-4 to TRBJ1-2; possible D gene TRBD1, 5 bases. The germline V and J ends were trimmed by 6 bases and 4 bases, with 12 bases remaining between them. There are 13 residues in the CDR3. The CDR3 region is CASRGGTGYGYTF. The CDR3 DNA reads as TGTGCCAGCAGGGGCGGGACGGGCTATGGCTACACCTTC.

The chain carries TRBV7-8 and TRBJ1-4; weak D call: TRBD1 (6 bases). V dropped 3 bases and J dropped 4 bases, with 9 bases sitting between them. The V gene's germline CDR1 is SGHVS and CDR2 FQNEAQ. The CDR3 extends over 14 amino acids. DNA for the CDR3: TGTGCCAGCAGCTTTGGACAGTATAATGAAAAACTGTTTTTT. This translates into CASSFGQYNEKLFF.

The J gene is TRBJ2-3, the V gene TRBV29-1; possibly TRBD1 for D (6 bases). Trimming stripped 7 bases from V and 0 bases from J, with 11 bases between. Germline values: CDR1 SQVTM, CDR2 ANQGSEA. The CDR3 length is 13 residues. The DNA of the CDR3 is TGCAGCGGCAGGGGTGGAAGCACAGATACGCAGTATTTT. Translation gives CSGRGGSTDTQYF.

This rearrangement joins TRBV10-3 to TRBJ2-7; tentative D call: TRBD1 (6 bases). The CDR3 covers 11 residues. V lost 6 bases, J lost 5 bases, and 8 bases lay in between. Germline loops: CDR1 ENHRY, CDR2 SYGVKD. CDR3 in amino acids: CAISQGNEQYF. In nucleotides, the CDR3 is TGTGCCATCAGCCAGGGGAACGAGCAGTACTTC.

CDR3 bases: TGTGCCAGCAGACAAACCGGGACTAGGACTCGTGCGCAGTATTTT. This gives the protein CASRQTGTRTRAQYF. This chain joins TRBV28 and TRBJ2-3; 8 bases are shared with TRBD2. Germline CDR1 is MDHEN and CDR2 is SYDVKM. V dropped 6 bases and J dropped 10; count of bases not matched to a gene: 15. The CDR3 covers 15 residues.

This clonotype has a handful of counts. The chain links TRBV5-1 to TRBJ1-6; D is uncertain. The germline V gene has CDR1 SGHRS and CDR2 YFSETQ. CDR3 length: 16 residues. Trimming stripped 0 bases from V and 9 bases from J, with 16 bases between. CDR3 sequence (DNA): TGCGCCAGCAGCTTGGAGGAGCCCGGGGTTGCTTCACCCCTCCACTTT. This encodes CASSLEEPGVASPLHF.

V usage is TRBV3-1 and J usage is TRBJ1-3; D gene ambiguous. Germline CDR1 and CDR2: LGHDT and YNNKEL (reference sequence). Trimming cost V 1 base and J 3 bases, with 19 bases left between them. The length of the CDR3 is 18 residues. CDR3: CASSQVGRRTSLGNTIYF. The CDR3 nucleotides read TGTGCCAGCAGCCAAGTGGGCAGGAGGACTAGCCTTGGAAACACCATATATTTT.

The chain links TRBV5-6 to TRBJ1-1; D is possibly TRBD1 (5 bases). Deletions cut 4 bases from V and 1 base from J, with 17 bases between. CDR1 and CDR2 from the germline V gene are SGHDT and YYEEEE. This CDR3 spans 16 amino acids. The CDR3, as DNA: TGTGCCAGCAGCCTCTGGCCAGGACAAGGGAACACTGAAGCTTTCTTT. Its translation is CASSLWPGQGNTEAFF. Variable domain in full (rest from reference TRBV5-6 and TRBJ1-1): DAGVTQSPTHLIKTRGQQVTLRCSPKSGHDTVSWYQQALGQGPQFIFQYYEEEERQRGNFPDRFSGHQFPNYSSELNVNALLLGDSALYLCASSLWPGQGNTEAFFGQGTRLTVV.

The chain's CDR3 is CASSLPRTTNTGELFF. The DNA for the CDR3 is TGTGCCAGCAGCTTACCCAGGACAACCAACACCGGGGAGCTGTTTTTT. V and J are TRBV7-9 and TRBJ2-2; maybe TRBD1 (5 bases). CDR3 length equals 16 residues. The germline gives CDR1 SEHNR, CDR2 FQNEAQ (reference sequence). V lost 2 bases, J lost 2 bases, and 12 bases lay in between.

In its sample, this clonotype was seen a few times. The V gene is TRBV27, the J gene TRBJ2-2; no clear D gene. The CDR3 runs 14 residues. Germline V gene sequence: CDR1 MNHEY, CDR2 SMNVEV (reference sequence). Trimming removed 8 bases at V and 8 bases at J, with 18 bases between. CDR3 sequence (DNA): TGTGCCAGCGCTTCGGTAGAGGTTGCTGGGGAGCTGTTTTTT. Translation: CASASVEVAGELFF.

There are a few counts of this clonotype. The chain recombines TRBV4-1 with TRBJ1-4, with a tentative D call TRBD1 (6 bases). The germline CDR1 and CDR2 sequences are MGHRA and YSYEKL. The CDR3 has 14 amino acids. V shed 0 bases and J shed 7 bases, with 9 bases lying between them. This CDR3 is CASSQEGGSEKLFF. The CDR3 nucleotides read TGCGCCAGCAGCCAAGAAGGGGGGAGTGAAAAACTGTTTTTT.

This rearrangement joins TRBV6-2 or TRBV6-3 to TRBJ2-1; a possible D gene is TRBD2 (6 bases). This CDR3 comprises 16 residues. CDR1 and CDR2 from the germline V gene are MNHEY and SVGEGT. V was cut by 0 bases and J by 6 bases, with 15 bases left in between. The CDR3 loop is CASSYSPGESSNEQFF. Written as DNA, the CDR3 is TGTGCCAGCAGTTACTCACCGGGGGAGAGTAGCAATGAGCAGTTCTTC.

This clonotype has a handful of counts. The chain employs TRBV6-1 and TRBJ2-3, with D tentatively TRBD1 (5 bases). Trimming took off 6 bases at V and 9 bases at J, with 13 bases between the two ends. Germline V lookup: CDR1 MNHNS, CDR2 SASEGT. The CDR3 sequence is 12 residues long. The CDR3 reads CASSQGAGTQYF. DNA for the CDR3: TGTGCCAGCAGCCAAGGGGCAGGGACGCAGTATTTT.

This clonotype occurred a few times. The V and J genes are TRBV20-1 and TRBJ1-6; perhaps TRBD1 as D (5 bases). With 6 bases removed from V and 7 bases from J, the gap between germline ends came to 13 bases. The germline V gene has CDR1 DFQATT and CDR2 SNEGSKA (reference sequence). The CDR3 has 13 amino acids. DNA of the CDR3: TGCAGTGCGGGAGACAGAGACAATTCACCCCTCCACTTT. Translating gives CSAGDRDNSPLHF.

This clonotype was counted many times. The rearrangement links TRBV12-3 or TRBV12-4 to TRBJ1-1, with D unresolved. This CDR3 has 10 amino acids. The ends were cut back, 4 bases at V and 3 bases at J, with 0 bases in the middle. CDR3: CASSYTEAFF. CDR3 sequence (DNA): TGTGCCAGCAGTTACACTGAAGCTTTCTTT.

In this sample, this clonotype turned up a few times. The chain uses TRBV29-1 and TRBJ2-1, with a possible D match to TRBD2 (6 bases). The germline gives CDR1 SQVTM, CDR2 ANQGSEA. CDR3 length: 14 amino acids. V was pared by 4 bases and J by 2 bases, with 12 bases between. CDR3 DNA sequence: TGCAGCGTTGCATCCAGCGGGCCCTACAATGAGCAGTTCTTC. Its protein product is CSVASSGPYNEQFF.